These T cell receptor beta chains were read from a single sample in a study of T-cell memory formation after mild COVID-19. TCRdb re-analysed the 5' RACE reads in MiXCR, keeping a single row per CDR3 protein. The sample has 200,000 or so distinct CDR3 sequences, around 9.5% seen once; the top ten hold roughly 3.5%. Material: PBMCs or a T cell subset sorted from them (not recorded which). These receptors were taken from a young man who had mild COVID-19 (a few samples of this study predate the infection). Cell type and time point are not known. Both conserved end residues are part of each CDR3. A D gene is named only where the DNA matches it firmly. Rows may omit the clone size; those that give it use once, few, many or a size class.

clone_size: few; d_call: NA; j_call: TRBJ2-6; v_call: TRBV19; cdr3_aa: CASSIPPATLTF; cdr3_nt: TGTGCCAGTAGTATCCCGCCAGCTACCTTGACTTTC
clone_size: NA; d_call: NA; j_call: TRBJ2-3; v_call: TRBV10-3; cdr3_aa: CATRGTQGTDTQYF; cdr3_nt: TGTGCCACCCGGGGCACCCAGGGAACAGATACGCAGTATTTT
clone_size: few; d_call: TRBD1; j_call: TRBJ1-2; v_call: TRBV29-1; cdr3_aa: CSVDPLGQGHGYTF; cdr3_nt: TGCAGCGTTGACCCCTTAGGACAGGGGCATGGCTACACCTTC
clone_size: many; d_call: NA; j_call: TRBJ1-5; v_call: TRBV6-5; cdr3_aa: CASSSQVNSNQPQHF; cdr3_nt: TGTGCCAGCAGTTCTCAGGTTAATAGCAATCAGCCCCAGCATTTT
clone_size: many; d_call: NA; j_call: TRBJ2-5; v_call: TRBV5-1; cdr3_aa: CASSVGWETQYF; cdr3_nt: TGCGCCAGCAGCGTAGGGTGGGAGACCCAGTACTTC
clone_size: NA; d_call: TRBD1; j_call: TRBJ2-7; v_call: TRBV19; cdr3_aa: CASSIGQGAYEQYF; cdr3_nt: TGTGCCAGTAGTATTGGGCAGGGGGCCTACGAGCAGTACTTC
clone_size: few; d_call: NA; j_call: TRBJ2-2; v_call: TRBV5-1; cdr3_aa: CASAWGSANTGELFF; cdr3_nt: TGCGCCAGCGCTTGGGGTAGCGCGAACACCGGGGAGCTGTTTTTT
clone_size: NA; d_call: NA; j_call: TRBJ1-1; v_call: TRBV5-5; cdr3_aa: CASRGSENTEAFF; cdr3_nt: TGTGCCAGCAGAGGGTCAGAGAACACTGAAGCTTTCTTT
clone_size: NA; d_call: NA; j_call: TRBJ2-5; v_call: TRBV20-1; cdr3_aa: CSASRVETQYF; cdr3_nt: TGCAGTGCTAGCAGGGTAGAGACCCAGTACTTC
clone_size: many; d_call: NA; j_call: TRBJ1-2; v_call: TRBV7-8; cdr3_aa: CASSLGLRRRGYTF; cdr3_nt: TGTGCCAGCAGCTTGGGTCTTCGTCGGAGGGGCTACACCTTC
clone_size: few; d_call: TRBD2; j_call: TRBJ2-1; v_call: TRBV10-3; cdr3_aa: CAIRLRASGGLGNEQFF; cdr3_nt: TGTGCCATCAGACTCCGGGCAAGCGGGGGCCTAGGCAATGAGCAGTTCTTC
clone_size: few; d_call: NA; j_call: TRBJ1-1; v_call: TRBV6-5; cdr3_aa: CASRDGGKAFF; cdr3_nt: TGTGCCAGCAGGGATGGGGGAAAAGCTTTCTTT
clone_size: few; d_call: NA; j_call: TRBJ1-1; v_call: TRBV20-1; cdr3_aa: CSANRPDHTEAFF; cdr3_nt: TGCAGTGCTAACCGTCCGGATCACACTGAAGCTTTCTTT
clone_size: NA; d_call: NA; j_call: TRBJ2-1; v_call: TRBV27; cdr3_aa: CASRSMSGKNEQFF; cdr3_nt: TGTGCCAGCCGGAGTATGTCAGGCAAAAATGAGCAGTTCTTC
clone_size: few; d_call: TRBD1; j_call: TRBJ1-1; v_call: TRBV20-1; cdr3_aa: CSATDRGPEAFF; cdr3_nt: TGCAGTGCAACCGACAGGGGCCCTGAAGCTTTCTTT
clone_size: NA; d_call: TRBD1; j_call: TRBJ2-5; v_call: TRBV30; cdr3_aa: CAWEGQGVETQYF; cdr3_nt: TGTGCCTGGGAGGGACAGGGTGTGGAGACCCAGTACTTC
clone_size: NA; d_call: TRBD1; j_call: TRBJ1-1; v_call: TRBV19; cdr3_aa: CASSIRGTGGSTEAFF; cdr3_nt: TGTGCCAGTAGTATTAGGGGGACAGGGGGATCGACTGAAGCTTTCTTT
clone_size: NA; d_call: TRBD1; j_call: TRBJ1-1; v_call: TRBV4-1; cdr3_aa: CASSHVGDRGSEAFF; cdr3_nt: TGCGCCAGCAGCCACGTTGGGGACAGGGGATCTGAAGCTTTCTTT
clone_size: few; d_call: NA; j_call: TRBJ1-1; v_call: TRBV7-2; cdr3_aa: CASSPYSDYTEAFF; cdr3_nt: TGTGCCAGCAGCCCCTACAGTGACTACACTGAAGCTTTCTTT
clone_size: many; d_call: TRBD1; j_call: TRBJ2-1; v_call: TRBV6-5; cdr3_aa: CASSYSTGVGNEQFF; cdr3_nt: TGTGCCAGCAGTTACTCGACAGGGGTGGGCAATGAGCAGTTCTTC
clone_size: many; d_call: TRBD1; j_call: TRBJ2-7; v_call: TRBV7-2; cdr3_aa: CASSPGTGFYEQYF; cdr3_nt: TGTGCCAGCAGCCCCGGGACAGGGTTCTACGAGCAGTACTTC
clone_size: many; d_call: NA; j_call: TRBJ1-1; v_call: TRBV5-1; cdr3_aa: CASSLWNRLNTEAFF; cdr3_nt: TGCGCCAGCAGCTTGTGGAACAGACTGAACACTGAAGCTTTCTTT
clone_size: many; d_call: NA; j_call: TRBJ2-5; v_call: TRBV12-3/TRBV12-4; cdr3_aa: CASSRIKETQYF; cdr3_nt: TGTGCCAGCAGCCGTATAAAAGAGACCCAGTACTTC